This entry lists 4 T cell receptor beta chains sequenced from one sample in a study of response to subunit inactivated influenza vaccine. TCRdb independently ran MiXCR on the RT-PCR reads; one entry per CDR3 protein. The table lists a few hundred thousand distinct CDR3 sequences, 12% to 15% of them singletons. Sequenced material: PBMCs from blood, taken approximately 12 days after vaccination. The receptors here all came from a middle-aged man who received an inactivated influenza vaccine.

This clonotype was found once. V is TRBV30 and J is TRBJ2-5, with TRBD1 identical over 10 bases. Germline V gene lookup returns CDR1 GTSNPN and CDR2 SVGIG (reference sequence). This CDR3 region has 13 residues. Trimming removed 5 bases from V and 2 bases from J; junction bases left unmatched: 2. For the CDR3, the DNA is TGTGCCTGGGGGGGACAGGGGCAAGAGACCCAGTACTTC. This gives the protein CAWGGQGQETQYF.

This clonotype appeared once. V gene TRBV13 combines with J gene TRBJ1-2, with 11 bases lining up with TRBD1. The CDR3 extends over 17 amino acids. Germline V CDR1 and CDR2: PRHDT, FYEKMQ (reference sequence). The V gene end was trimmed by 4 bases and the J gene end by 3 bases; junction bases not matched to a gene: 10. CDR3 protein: CASSSFPGQGGDYGYTF. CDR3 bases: TGTGCCAGCAGCTCTTTTCCGGGACAGGGGGGTGACTATGGCTACACCTTC.

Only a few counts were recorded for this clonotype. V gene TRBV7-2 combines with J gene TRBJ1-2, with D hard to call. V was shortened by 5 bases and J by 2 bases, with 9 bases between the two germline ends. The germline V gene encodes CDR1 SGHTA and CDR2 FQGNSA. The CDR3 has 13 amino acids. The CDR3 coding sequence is TGTGCCAGCAGCGTAGATATGAACTATGGCTACACCTTC. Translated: CASSVDMNYGYTF.

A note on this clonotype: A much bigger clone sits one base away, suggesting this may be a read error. CDR3 bases: TGTGCCAGGAGTCCAAGGAAGAGCTCTGGAAACACCATATATTTT. It encodes CARSPRKSSGNTIYF. The chain employs TRBV2 and TRBJ1-3; no clear D gene. This CDR3 has 15 residues. Germline V CDR1 and CDR2: SNHLY, FYNNEI. V was clipped by 9 bases and J by 0 bases, with 15 bases between them.